This T cell receptor beta chain was profiled in a study of blood T cell repertoires in COVID-19 (dated by TCRdb to 2020 to 2022). As for the study more broadly: Samples from collaborators originated in the United States, Italy and Spain and spanned both the acute and convalescent phases of COVID-19. The repertoires were released in a freely available public database meant as a resource for research on the immune response to SARS-CoV-2. Samples were obtained from the ongoing ImmuneRACE study (first 160 participants) and from about 1,300 subjects provided by 6 global collaborators. The sample metadata nearly always contained a de-identified subject ID, COVID-19 status, age in years and sex. The dataset comprised deeply sampled blood TCRbeta repertoires from subjects exposed to, actively infected with, or recovered from COVID-19. Where available, HLA class I and class II types were obtained from metadata supplied by the sample provider rather than from assay-based typing. The material from the prospective study consisted of cDNA or gDNA derived from T cells, B-cell-depleted T cells, or PBMCs. Summary of the overall study and its limitations: How much clinical and demographic metadata was included differed by source and by participant, and the metadata was provided uncurated.

The collaborating institutions used their own protocols to collect whole blood in K2EDTA tubes. For TCRbeta analysis, collaborators shipped samples in one of three forms: frozen whole blood, isolated PBMCs, or DNA extracted from either of those sample types. TCRbeta CDR3 regions were amplified from genomic DNA by means of the immunoSEQ Assay, a bias-controlled multiplex PCR. The paper's processing steps were these. Within the assay, amplification of reference gene primers was used to estimate how many nucleated cells each sample contained. Sequence reads were collapsed and filtered to measure the absolute abundance of every unique TCRbeta CDR3 rearrangement. Productive Simpson clonality was computed per sample as the square root of Simpson's diversity index over productive rearrangements. TCRdb retrieved this table from immuneACCESS and kept in-frame rearrangements only. Not all clones are present; in checked studies, unresolved V genes account for under half, and no reason is known for the remainder. That table furnishes V, J and clone size, whereas the DNA furnished D and trimming. The sample table shows 200,000 to 300,000 clones, and 80% to 85% are seen once. In total, the top ten clones hold 4.2% of the sample.

Comments on this clone: No cognate antigen has been identified for it. Per-nucleotide qualities are absent, and no much larger clonotype sits a single base away.

CDR1 and CDR2 are drawn from the germline V gene: SGHTA, FQGTGA. The V and J ends are trimmed by 5 bases and 6 bases, leaving 12 bases between them. Its CDR3 holds 13 amino acids, cysteine through phenylalanine. Only the CDR3 DNA is retained, 39 bases long and in frame from the first base. The sequence is built from TRBV7-3 and TRBJ2-3; the D gene is possibly TRBD1, with 5 bases matching. The clonotype comes from a man aged 60 to 75 with acute or convalescent COVID-19. The sequencing sample was made of peripheral blood. The sequenced DNA is TGTGCCAGCAGCCCGACATCAGGGGATACGCAGTATTTT. It is translated as CASSPTSGDTQYF.